This note documents a single TCR beta chain sequence. Antigen: not known. The data belong to a study of OX40 agonist ivuxolimab in advanced cancers. Autoimmune disease history or systemic immunosuppression excluded patients. Trimming took 10 bases from V and 2 from J, leaving 18 bases between them. This CDR3 is 14 amino acids long. Per the germline V gene, CDR1 is ENHRY and CDR2 is SYGVKD. TCRdb's table, derived via immunoSEQ multiplex PCR, lists solely in-frame clones and lacks some. The top ten hold roughly 0.51% of the sample, which has roughly 70,000 clones, approximately 90% seen once. Findings and limits, study-wide: The authors also found low normalized T-cell clonal expansion in some nonresponders.

V gene TRBV10-3 combines with J gene TRBJ2-7; possible D gene TRBD2, 6 bases. The material was CD4+ or CD8+ T cells sorted from blood, obtained in a trial of the OX40 agonist ivuxolimab. The source is an adult with an advanced solid tumor such as melanoma, head and neck, liver or kidney cancer. CDR3 in amino acids: CATKTGTEAYEQYF. Written as DNA, the CDR3 is TGTGCCACCAAAACCGGGACTGAAGCCTACGAGCAGTACTTC.